A single sample gave rise to the 2 T cell receptor beta chains below, sequenced in a study of control samples from healthy donors and cancer patients (dated by TCRdb to about 2020). Library preparation was by the immunoSEQ multiplex PCR assay. TCRdb re-hosts the immuneACCESS table, in-frame sequences only. Its copies lack some clones; in the studies checked, an unresolved V gene accounts for under half of them, and the cause for the rest is not known. The sample table records around 100,000 clones; roughly 92% of these occur just once. Approximately 3% of the sample rests with the top ten. The sample consisted of blood. These receptors were obtained from a human donor in good health. The donor label of this sample is uncertain.

This sequence joins TRBV6-5 and TRBJ2-6; D gene ambiguous. Per the germline V gene, CDR1 is MNHEY and CDR2 is SVGAGI. Between the trimmed V and J ends, which lost 7 bases and 2 bases, there was a span of 0 bases. The CDR3 contains 11 residues. The CDR3 here is CASTGANVLTF. The CDR3 nucleotides read TGTGCCAGCACTGGGGCCAACGTCCTGACTTTC.

The chain is built from TRBV9 and TRBJ1-2; D possibly corresponds to TRBD1 (5 bases). The CDR3 runs 15 residues. Germline-derived CDR1 and CDR2 are SGDLS and YYNGEE. V lost 3 bases to trimming and J lost 8 bases, with 20 bases between them. The chain's CDR3 is CASSEGRILPSGYTF. CDR3 DNA: TGTGCCAGCAGCGAGGGACGGATCCTCCCTAGCGGCTACACCTTC. The full variable domain, in which reference TRBV9 and TRBJ1-2 provide the parts outside the CDR3, is DSGVTQTPKHLITATGQRVTLRCSPRSGDLSVYWYQQSLDQGLQFLIQYYNGEERAKGNILERFSAQQFPDLHSELNLSSLELGDSALYFCASSEGRILPSGYTFGSGTRLTVV.